This T cell receptor (beta chain) originates from a study of blood T cell repertoires in COVID-19. This CDR3 spans 11 amino acids. Germline V lookup: CDR1 ENHRY, CDR2 SYGVKD. V shed 4 bases and J shed 6 bases, with 4 bases lying between them. Data came from immunoSEQ multiplex PCR; TCRdb stores just in-frame clones and leaves some out. The sample shows roughly 40,000 clones, approximately 86% of them seen only once. In its sample, this clone is medium-sized. V gene TRBV10-3 combines with J gene TRBJ2-1; no reliable D call. The material sequenced was peripheral blood. The clonotype comes from a man aged 50 to 59 in a cohort sampled during active COVID-19. For the CDR3, the DNA is TGTGCCATCAGTGTCGGCAATGAGCAGTTCTTC. This encodes CAISVGNEQFF.